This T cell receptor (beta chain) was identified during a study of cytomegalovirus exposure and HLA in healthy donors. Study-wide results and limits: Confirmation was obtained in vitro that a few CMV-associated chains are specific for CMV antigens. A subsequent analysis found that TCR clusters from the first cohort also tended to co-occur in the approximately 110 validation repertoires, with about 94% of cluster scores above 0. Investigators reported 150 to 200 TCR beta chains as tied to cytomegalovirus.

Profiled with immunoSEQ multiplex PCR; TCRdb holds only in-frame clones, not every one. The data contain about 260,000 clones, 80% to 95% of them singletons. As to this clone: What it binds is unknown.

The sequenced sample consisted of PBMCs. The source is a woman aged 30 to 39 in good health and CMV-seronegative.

For the CDR3, the DNA is TGTGCCAGCAGTGAAAGATCCGGGATAACTCTGTACGAGCAGTACTTC. This sequence encodes CASSERSGITLYEQYF. The genes are TRBV6-1 and TRBJ2-7; perhaps TRBD2 as D (5 bases). The V gene lost 2 bases and the J gene lost 4 bases, with 18 bases spanning the gap. Germline V lookup: CDR1 MNHNS, CDR2 SASEGT. This CDR3 has 16 residues.